This T cell receptor beta chain was sequenced for a study of technical replicates of blood from four donors. The CDR3 loop spans 16 amino acids. Germline trimming cut 4 bases from V and 3 bases from J; bases unmatched to any gene: 10. Germline-derived CDR1 and CDR2 are SNHLY and FYNNEI. This table comes from immunoSEQ multiplex PCR, and its TCRdb copy is limited to in-frame clones, with some not included. The data show tens of thousands of clones, about 94% seen once. This chain joins TRBV2 and TRBJ2-3, with TRBD2 identical over 7 bases. Sequencing was performed on T cells isolated from PBMCs. This clonotype was obtained from a human donor in good health. CDR3 nucleotides: TGTGCCAGCAGTGCTTTACCAGCGGGGATAACAGATACGCAGTATTTT. Amino acid sequence: CASSALPAGITDTQYF.